These T cell receptor beta chains were read from a single sample in a study of neurological immune-mediated disorders. TCRdb fed the 5' RACE reads into MiXCR, producing one record per CDR3 protein. The sample lists over 35,000 distinct CDR3 sequences; less than 5% were seen once. The specimen sequenced was PBMCs. The receptors were sampled from a man aged 30 to 45 with multiple sclerosis. Both conserved end residues are part of each CDR3. Each record gives: V gene, D gene, J gene, clone size, CDR3 protein, CDR3 DNA. A D gene is named only where the DNA matches it firmly. Size is stated for part of the rows, as once, few or many counts, or as a class when the clone is expanded.

TRBV24-1	NA	TRBJ2-1	medium-sized	CATSDLAQNYNEQFF	TGTGCCACCAGTGATTTAGCCCAGAACTACAATGAGCAGTTCTTC
TRBV5-1	TRBD1	TRBJ1-6	few	CASSLNGQGDSPLNF	TGCGCCAGCAGCTTGAACGGACAGGGAGATTCACCCCTCAACTTT
TRBV29-1	TRBD2	TRBJ2-7	many	CSVSSIGGDPYEQYF	TGCAGCGTTTCTTCAATTGGGGGGGATCCCTACGAGCAGTACTTC
TRBV15	TRBD1	TRBJ2-1	many	CATSRVQGNSYNEQFF	TGTGCCACCAGCAGAGTACAGGGGAACTCCTACAATGAGCAGTTCTTC
TRBV5-1	NA	TRBJ2-7	many	CASSFLAGAFYEQYF	TGCGCCAGCAGCTTCTTGGCGGGGGCGTTCTACGAGCAGTACTTC
TRBV11-3	TRBD2	TRBJ2-5	many	CASSLGAGDGETQYF	TGTGCCAGCAGCTTAGGGGCGGGGGACGGGGAGACCCAGTACTTC
TRBV5-1	NA	TRBJ1-2	few	CASSLGQYGYTF	TGCGCCAGCAGCTTGGGACAGTATGGCTACACCTTC
TRBV7-8	TRBD1	TRBJ1-1	NA	CASSINRGERTEAFF	TGTGCCAGCAGCATAAACAGGGGAGAGCGCACTGAAGCTTTCTTT
TRBV4-1	TRBD2	TRBJ2-3	NA	CASSQEGLGTSPWDTQYF	TGCGCCAGCAGCCAAGAGGGCCTCGGGACTAGTCCCTGGGATACGCAGTATTTT
TRBV15	NA	TRBJ2-5	medium-sized	CATSRDLSETQYF	TGTGCCACCAGCAGAGACTTAAGCGAGACCCAGTACTTC
TRBV6-5	TRBD2	TRBJ2-3	many	CASSLRTSGGGKITDTQYF	TGTGCCAGCAGTTTAAGGACTAGCGGGGGCGGAAAGATCACAGATACGCAGTATTTT
TRBV27	NA	TRBJ2-2	many	CASSSSQNTGELFF	TGTGCCAGCAGTTCCTCTCAGAACACCGGGGAGCTGTTTTTT
TRBV6-1	NA	TRBJ1-2	NA	CASSDRMYGYTF	TGTGCCAGCAGTGACCGTATGTATGGCTACACCTTC
TRBV12-3/TRBV12-4	NA	TRBJ1-4	many	CASSLTGGNEKLFF	TGTGCCAGCAGTTTAACAGGTGGTAATGAAAAACTGTTTTTT
TRBV7-9	NA	TRBJ2-1	many	CASSQSGRGNEQFF	TGTGCCAGCAGCCAATCCGGAAGGGGCAATGAGCAGTTCTTC
TRBV29-1	NA	TRBJ1-2	few	CSARQRYGYTF	TGCAGCGCCCGACAGCGCTATGGCTACACCTTC
TRBV7-9	NA	TRBJ2-7	many	CASSLGQPFSFYEQYF	TGTGCCAGCAGCTTAGGGCAGCCGTTCTCCTTTTACGAGCAGTACTTC
TRBV20-1	NA	TRBJ2-7	many	CSARGARTYEQYF	TGCAGTGCTAGGGGTGCTAGGACCTACGAGCAGTACTTC
TRBV12-3/TRBV12-4	NA	TRBJ2-1	many	CASSRGGYNEQFF	TGTGCAAGTAGCAGGGGGGGATACAATGAGCAGTTCTTC
TRBV20-1	NA	TRBJ1-3	many	CSGEDTSGNTIYF	TGCAGTGGTGAAGATACCTCTGGAAACACCATATATTTT
TRBV27	NA	TRBJ2-3	few	CASSRTDTQYF	TGTGCCAGCAGCCGAACAGATACGCAGTATTTT
TRBV30	TRBD2	TRBJ2-1	NA	CAWSNSGGLQFF	TGTGCCTGGAGTAATAGCGGGGGTTTGCAGTTCTTC
TRBV7-2	TRBD1	TRBJ1-2	NA	CASSPRGRGTGDYGYTF	TGTGCCAGCAGCCCCAGAGGTAGGGGCACAGGGGATTATGGCTACACCTTC
TRBV12-3/TRBV12-4	NA	TRBJ2-1	many	CASSFNRDEQFF	TGTGCCAGCAGTTTCAATAGGGATGAGCAGTTCTTC
TRBV7-9	NA	TRBJ2-3	many	CASSSTTDTQYF	TGTGCCAGCAGCTCGACCACAGATACGCAGTATTTT
TRBV7-6	NA	TRBJ1-5	medium-sized	CASSLLGSNQPQHF	TGTGCCAGCAGCTTACTAGGCAGCAATCAGCCCCAGCATTTT
TRBV5-6	NA	TRBJ2-3	many	CASSWGRIGDTQYF	TGTGCCAGCAGCTGGGGGCGAATAGGAGATACGCAGTATTTT
TRBV29-1	TRBD2	TRBJ2-1	many	CSVELAGEGNEQFF	TGCAGCGTTGAATTAGCGGGGGAAGGAAATGAGCAGTTCTTC
TRBV20-1	NA	TRBJ2-7	many	CSARHLWGSYEQYF	TGCAGTGCTAGACATCTATGGGGGTCCTACGAGCAGTACTTC
TRBV18	NA	TRBJ1-4	many	CASSPDTVNEKLFF	TGTGCCAGCTCACCGGACACCGTGAATGAAAAACTGTTTTTT
TRBV21-1	NA	TRBJ1-2	many	CASSKERRQGDGYTF	TGTGCCAGCAGCAAGGAGCGTAGACAGGGGGACGGCTACACCTTC
TRBV3-1	NA	TRBJ1-1	many	CASSQSYSREAFF	TGTGCCAGCAGCCAATCGTACAGTCGTGAAGCTTTCTTT
TRBV24-1	TRBD1	TRBJ2-5	many	CATSDTGQGYQETQYF	TGTGCCACCAGTGATACCGGACAGGGGTATCAAGAGACCCAGTACTTC